What follows are 23 T cell receptor beta chains derived from one specimen sequenced in a study of cytomegalovirus exposure and HLA in healthy donors. Both 60 Vbeta primers and 13 Jbeta primers went into the PCR. Method: immunoSEQ multiplex PCR; TCRdb's copy keeps in-frame clones and lacks some. Its clone listing holds tens of thousands of clones. Material for sequencing was PBMCs. These receptors were taken from a boy between 10 and 17 years old in good health and CMV-seronegative.

This sequence joins TRBV6-1 and TRBJ1-5; 9 positions agree with TRBD1. Germline trimming cut 4 bases from V and 7 bases from J; bases unmatched to any gene: 5. CDR1 is MNHNS and CDR2 is SASEGT in the germline V gene. There are 14 residues in the CDR3. The CDR3 DNA reads as TGTGCCAGCAGTGCGACAGGGGGGGAGCAGCCCCAGCATTTT. Translated, it gives CASSATGGEQPQHF.

As regards this clone: The identical CDR3 is also encoded by other nucleotide sequences in the sample. This sequence joins TRBV30 and TRBJ1-5; D is perhaps TRBD1 (5 bases). Trimming took 1 base from V and 1 from J, leaving 11 bases between them. Germline V gives CDR1 GTSNPN, CDR2 SVGIG (reference sequence). There are 15 residues in the CDR3. The CDR3 DNA reads as TGTGCCTGGAGTGGGACATTCTCCAGCAATCAGCCCCAGCATTTT. Translation gives CAWSGTFSSNQPQHF.

The rearrangement joins TRBV12-5 to TRBJ1-1; TRBD1 is a possible D gene (5 bases). V lost 7 bases, J lost 3 bases, and 24 bases lay in between. The CDR3 is 17 residues long. The germline V gene has CDR1 LGHNT and CDR2 FRNRAP. CDR3 sequence: CASVGPGLPLGDTEAFF. CDR3 nucleotides: TGTGCTAGTGTAGGGCCGGGTTTACCGTTAGGGGACACTGAAGCTTTCTTT.

The rearrangement uses TRBV6-6 and TRBJ1-1; 8 bases match TRBD1. Losses at the gene ends were 6 bases for V and 1 base for J; bases not matched to a gene: 7. The CDR3 contains 15 residues. The V gene's germline CDR1 is MNHNY and CDR2 SVGAGI (reference sequence). CDR3 in amino acids: CASSSTGTGNTEAFF. CDR3 nucleotide sequence: TGTGCCAGCAGCTCGACCGGGACAGGGAACACTGAAGCTTTCTTT.

J is TRBJ2-5 and V is TRBV5-1; 7 bases fit TRBD1. The CDR3 spans 15 residues. The V gene end was trimmed by 3 bases and the J gene end by 3 bases; junction bases not matched to a gene: 8. Germline V gene lookup returns CDR1 SGHRS and CDR2 YFSETQ. CDR3 coding DNA: TGCGCCAGCAGCTCCTTACAGGGGACGAAAGAGACCCAGTACTTC. It codes for CASSSLQGTKETQYF.

The chain employs TRBV18 and TRBJ2-1, with D possibly being TRBD2 (7 bases). V lost 4 bases to trimming and J lost 2 bases, with 21 bases between them. Looked up from germline, CDR1 is KGHSH and CDR2 is LQKENI. The CDR3 extends over 18 amino acids. The DNA for the CDR3 is TGTGCCAGCTCACAGGCTCCCTCGGGGGGCCGCGCCTACAATGAGCAGTTCTTC. This translates into CASSQAPSGGRAYNEQFF.

The gene calls are TRBV5-6 and TRBJ2-7; D might be TRBD1 (6 bases). This CDR3 is built from 17 residues. Trimming left V 3 bases short and J 1 base short, with 20 bases between. Germline assignment: CDR1 SGHDT and CDR2 YYEEEE. CDR3 nucleotide sequence: TGTGCCAGCAGCTCGAGCTTAGGACAGCTCCATTCCTACGAGCAGTACTTC. Amino acid sequence: CASSSSLGQLHSYEQYF.

The V gene is TRBV29-1, the J gene TRBJ1-2; D is undetermined. The CDR3 totals 17 residues. CDR1 SQVTM and CDR2 ANQGSEA come from the germline V gene. V was clipped by 3 bases and J by 0 bases, with 20 bases between them. The CDR3 DNA sequence: TGCAGCGTTGATCCAGCTATCACCAAAGACTCTAACTATGGCTACACCTTC. This sequence encodes CSVDPAITKDSNYGYTF.

This chain connects TRBV18 to TRBJ1-1; the D is unclear. Germline assignment: CDR1 KGHSH and CDR2 LQKENI. Trimming took 3 bases from V and 1 from J, leaving 6 bases between them. The CDR3 covers 13 residues. The CDR3 DNA follows: TGTGCCAGCTCACCTGCGGGGAACACTGAAGCTTTCTTT. Protein product: CASSPAGNTEAFF.

J is TRBJ1-5 and V is TRBV5-5, with 9 bases that match TRBD1. The CDR3 runs 17 residues. Trimming at V came to 4 bases and at J to 0 bases, leaving 8 bases not matched to a gene. Germline CDR1 reads SGHKS; CDR2 reads YYEKEE (reference sequence). DNA of the CDR3: TGTGCCAGCAGCGGAGGGACAGGGTCCTTTAGCAATCAGCCCCAGCATTTT. Translation: CASSGGTGSFSNQPQHF.

The chain combines TRBV6-5 with TRBJ1-2, with D tentatively TRBD1 (5 bases). Per germline, CDR1 MNHEY and CDR2 SVGAGI. Trimming stripped 5 bases from V and 11 bases from J, with 18 bases between. The CDR3 contains 13 residues. CDR3 loop: CASSRAGTSGYTF. DNA for the CDR3: TGTGCCAGCAGTCGTGCCGGGACTTCAGGATACACCTTC.

V gene TRBV19 combines with J gene TRBJ1-5, with D possibly TRBD1 on 5 matching bases. The germline V gene has CDR1 LNHDA and CDR2 SQIVND (reference sequence). V shed 4 bases and J shed 1 base, with 11 bases lying between them. The CDR3 runs to 15 residues. Here the CDR3 reads CASSTQGTSNQPQHF. The CDR3 DNA follows: TGTGCCAGTAGTACCCAGGGTACGAGCAATCAGCCCCAGCATTTT.

The chain recombines TRBV30 with TRBJ2-3; 8 bases fit TRBD1. CDR1 is GTSNPN and CDR2 is SVGIG in the germline V gene (reference sequence). The V and J ends lost 8 bases and 4 bases, in that order; junction bases with no gene match: 5. The CDR3 extends over 12 amino acids. Here the CDR3 reads CAVDRVADTQYF. The CDR3, as DNA: TGTGCCGTGGACAGGGTTGCAGATACGCAGTATTTT.

This chain joins TRBV5-1 and TRBJ2-1, with 8 bases that match TRBD2. Per the germline V gene, CDR1 is SGHRS and CDR2 is YFSETQ. J lost 0 bases, V lost 3 bases, and 5 bases had no gene match. CDR3 length equals 16 residues. The CDR3 DNA follows: TGCGCCAGCAGCTCTTTAGCGGGGAGCTCCTACAATGAGCAGTTCTTC. This encodes CASSSLAGSSYNEQFF.

This sequence joins TRBV29-1 and TRBJ1-1; tentative D call: TRBD1 (5 bases). The CDR3 extends over 13 amino acids. The ends were cut back, 1 base at V and 3 bases at J, with 9 bases in the middle. CDR1 is SQVTM and CDR2 is ANQGSEA in the germline V gene. CDR3 loop: CSVEGGDYTEAFF. CDR3 sequence (DNA): TGCAGCGTTGAAGGGGGCGATTACACTGAAGCTTTCTTT.

The rearrangement links TRBV9 to TRBJ1-1; a possible D gene is TRBD1 (6 bases). The germline V gene encodes CDR1 SGDLS and CDR2 YYNGEE. V was cut by 0 bases and J by 3 bases, with 21 bases left in between. The CDR3 extends over 18 amino acids. The CDR3 loop is CASSVATGRGGGYTEAFF. As DNA, the CDR3 is TGTGCCAGCAGCGTAGCTACAGGGAGGGGCGGAGGGTACACTGAAGCTTTCTTT.

The V gene is TRBV4-1, the J gene TRBJ1-1; D call uncertain. The CDR3 runs to 16 residues. Germline V lookup: CDR1 MGHRA, CDR2 YSYEKL. The germline V and J ends were trimmed by 0 bases and 0 bases, with 11 bases remaining between them. As DNA, the CDR3 is TGCGCCAGCAGCCAAGAAGGTACGGGGATGAACACTGAAGCTTTCTTT. Translation gives CASSQEGTGMNTEAFF.

CDR3: CASSRGRDSNEKLFF. CDR3 nucleotides: TGTGCCAGCTCCCGTGGCAGGGACAGTAATGAAAAACTGTTTTTT. The chain uses TRBV18 and TRBJ1-4; TRBD1 aligns across 7 bases. J gave up 4 bases and V 6 bases, and 8 bases lay outside the gene matches. The CDR3 consists of 15 residues. Germline CDR1 KGHSH, CDR2 LQKENI.

The genes are TRBV19 and TRBJ2-1, with TRBD1 matching over 8 bases. J was trimmed by 6 bases and V by 9 bases; bases with no gene match: 7. This CDR3 is 13 amino acids long. From germline, CDR1 is LNHDA and CDR2 SQIVND (reference sequence). Here the CDR3 reads CASADRDPNEQFF. The CDR3 bases are TGTGCCAGCGCGGACAGGGACCCCAATGAGCAGTTCTTC.

The chain uses TRBV7-7 and TRBJ2-5; 13 bases map to TRBD2. Germline assignment: CDR1 SSHAT and CDR2 FNYEAQ (reference sequence). V shed 3 bases, J shed 3 bases, and the junction held 1 base outside the gene matches. This CDR3 has 15 amino acids. Here the CDR3 DNA reads TGTGCCAGCAGCTTTGGACTAGCGGGGGAAGAGACCCAGTACTTC. Protein product: CASSFGLAGEETQYF. Full variable domain (outside the CDR3, taken from reference TRBV7-7 and TRBJ2-5): GAGVSQSPRYKVTKRGQDVTLRCDPISSHATLYWYQQALGQGPEFLTYFNYEAQPDKSGLPSDRFSAERPEGSISTLTIQRTEQRDSAMYRCASSFGLAGEETQYFGPGTRLLVL.

The chain carries TRBV5-6 and TRBJ2-3, with 7 bases that match TRBD2. Per germline, CDR1 SGHDT and CDR2 YYEEEE. This CDR3 spans 15 amino acids. Trimming at V came to 2 bases and at J to 3 bases, leaving 6 bases not matched to a gene. The CDR3 here is CASSLISGRTDTQYF. Written as DNA, the CDR3 is TGTGCCAGCAGCTTAATTAGCGGGCGAACAGATACGCAGTATTTT.

The chain uses TRBV30 and TRBJ1-1; D ambiguous. The CDR3 runs 12 residues. Trimming stripped 3 bases from V and 2 bases from J, with 7 bases between. From germline, CDR1 is GTSNPN and CDR2 SVGIG (reference sequence). For the CDR3, the DNA is TGTGCCTGGAGGGACTTAAACACTGAAGCTTTCTTT. Amino acid sequence: CAWRDLNTEAFF.

V gene TRBV13 combines with J gene TRBJ2-7; D uncertain. V was trimmed by 5 bases and J by 3 bases, leaving 14 bases between them. Germline V gene data show CDR1 as PRHDT and CDR2 as FYEKMQ (reference sequence). The CDR3 has 14 amino acids. CDR3 in amino acids: CASSPAGSGYEQYF. In nucleotides, the CDR3 is TGTGCCAGCAGCCCTGCCGGGTCGGGCTACGAGCAGTACTTC.